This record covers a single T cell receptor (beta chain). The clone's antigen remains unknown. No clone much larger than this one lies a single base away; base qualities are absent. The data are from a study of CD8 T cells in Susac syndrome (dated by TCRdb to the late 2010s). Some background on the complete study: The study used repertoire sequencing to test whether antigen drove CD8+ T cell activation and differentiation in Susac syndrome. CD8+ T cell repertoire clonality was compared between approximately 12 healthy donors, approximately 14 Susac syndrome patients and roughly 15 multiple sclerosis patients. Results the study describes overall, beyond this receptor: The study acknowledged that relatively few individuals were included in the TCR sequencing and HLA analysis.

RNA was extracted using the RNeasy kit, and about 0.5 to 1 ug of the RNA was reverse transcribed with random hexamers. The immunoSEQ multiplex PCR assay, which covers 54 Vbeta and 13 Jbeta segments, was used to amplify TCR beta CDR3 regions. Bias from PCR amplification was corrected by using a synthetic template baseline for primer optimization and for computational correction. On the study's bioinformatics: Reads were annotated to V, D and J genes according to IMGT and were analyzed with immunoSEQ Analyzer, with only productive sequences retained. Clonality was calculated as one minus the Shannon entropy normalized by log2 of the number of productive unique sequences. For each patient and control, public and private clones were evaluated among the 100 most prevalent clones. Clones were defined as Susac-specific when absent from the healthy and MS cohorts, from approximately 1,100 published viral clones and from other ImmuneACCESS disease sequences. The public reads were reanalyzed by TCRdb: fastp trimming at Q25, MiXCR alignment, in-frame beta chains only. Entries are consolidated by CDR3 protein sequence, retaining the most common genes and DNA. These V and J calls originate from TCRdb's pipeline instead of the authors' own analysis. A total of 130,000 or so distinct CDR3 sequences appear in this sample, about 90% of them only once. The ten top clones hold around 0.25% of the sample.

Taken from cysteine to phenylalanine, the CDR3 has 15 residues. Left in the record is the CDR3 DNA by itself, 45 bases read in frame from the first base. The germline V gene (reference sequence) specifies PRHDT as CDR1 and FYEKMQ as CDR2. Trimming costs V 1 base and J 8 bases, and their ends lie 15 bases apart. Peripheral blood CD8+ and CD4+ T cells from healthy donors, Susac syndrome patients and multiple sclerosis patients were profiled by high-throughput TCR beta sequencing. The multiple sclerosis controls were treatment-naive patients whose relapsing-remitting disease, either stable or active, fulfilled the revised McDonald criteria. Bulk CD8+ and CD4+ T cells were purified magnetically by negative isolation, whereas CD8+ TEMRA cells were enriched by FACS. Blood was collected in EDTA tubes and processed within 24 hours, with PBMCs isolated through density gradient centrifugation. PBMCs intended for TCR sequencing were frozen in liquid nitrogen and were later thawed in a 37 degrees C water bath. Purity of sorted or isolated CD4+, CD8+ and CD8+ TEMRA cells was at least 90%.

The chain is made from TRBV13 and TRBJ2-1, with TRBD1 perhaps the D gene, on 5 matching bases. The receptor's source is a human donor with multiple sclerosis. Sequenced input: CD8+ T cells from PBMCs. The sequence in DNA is TGTGCCAGCAGCTTAGCCCAGGGTGAGTGGGATGAGCAGTTCTTC. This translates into CASSLAQGEWDEQFF.